Each of the 7 T cell receptor beta chains below was sequenced from the same sample in a study of blood T cell repertoires in COVID-19 (TCRdb year 2020). The method was the immunoSEQ multiplex PCR assay. Entries here come from immuneACCESS through TCRdb and include only in-frame sequences with V and J called. Some clones fail to appear in such tables; in the studies checked, an unresolved V gene covers under half of the shortfall, and the cause of the remainder is unknown. For this sample the table gives 69,000 or so clones, of which 70% to 85% were detected only once. The ten top clones hold approximately 12% of the sample. Source material: peripheral blood. The source is a man aged 50 to 60 with COVID-19, enrolled during active disease.

The rearrangement uses TRBV7-9 and TRBJ1-3, with D possibly TRBD1 on 6 matching bases. CDR1 and CDR2 (germline): SEHNR, FQNEAQ (reference sequence). Trimming removed 2 bases at V and 0 bases at J, with 11 bases between. The CDR3 is 16 amino acids. The DNA for the CDR3 is TGTGCCAGCAGCTTATTGGACAGAAGCTCTGGAAACACCATATATTTT. This translates into CASSLLDRSSGNTIYF. The whole variable domain, remainder taken from reference TRBV7-9 and TRBJ1-3, is DTGVSQNPRHKITKRGQNVTFRCDPISEHNRLYWYRQTLGQGPEFLTYFQNEAQLEKSRLLSDRFSAERPKGSFSTLEIQRTEQGDSAMYLCASSLLDRSSGNTIYFGEGSWLTVV.

The chain links TRBV6-5 to TRBJ2-7; TRBD2 aligns across 10 bases. Germline assignment: CDR1 MNHEY and CDR2 SVGAGI. V lost 0 bases to trimming and J lost 4 bases; unmatched junction nucleotides: 6. This CDR3 is 16 amino acids long. Here the CDR3 reads CASSYSQAGGTYEQYF. DNA for the CDR3: TGTGCCAGCAGTTACTCTCAAGCGGGGGGGACTTACGAGCAGTACTTC.

The V call is TRBV5-6, the J call TRBJ1-4, with unresolved D. CDR3 length: 15 residues. Germline values: CDR1 SGHDT, CDR2 YYEEEE. V was pared by 4 bases and J by 3 bases, with 13 bases between. CDR3 nucleotide sequence: TGTGCCAGCAGCGCTGATCAAGGAGCTAATGAAAAACTGTTTTTT. Amino acid sequence: CASSADQGANEKLFF.

The chain has TRBV18 and TRBJ2-5, with 10 bases identical to TRBD2. The V gene's germline CDR1 is KGHSH and CDR2 LQKENI. This CDR3 spans 17 amino acids. The J segment lost 5 bases and the V segment lost 5 bases, leaving 14 bases of the junction unmatched. CDR3 nucleotides: TGTGCCAGCTCAAAAGTCGCTAGCGGGGGCTCCGGGGAGACCCAGTACTTC. The encoded protein is CASSKVASGGSGETQYF.

V usage is TRBV5-1 and J usage is TRBJ2-3; TRBD2 matches at 14 bases. Trimming took 2 bases from V and 7 from J; bases not matched to a gene: 3. CDR1 is SGHRS, CDR2 YFSETQ, per germline. The CDR3 spans 15 residues. This chain's CDR3 is CASSFGTSGGNTQYF. As DNA, the CDR3 is TGCGCCAGCAGCTTTGGGACTAGCGGGGGTAATACGCAGTATTTT.

V is TRBV6-1 and J is TRBJ1-1, with D possibly being TRBD1 (6 bases). Trimming took off 3 bases at V and 1 base at J, with 9 bases between the two ends. Germline CDR1 is MNHNS and CDR2 is SASEGT. This CDR3 is built from 14 residues. DNA for the CDR3: TGTGCCAGCAGTGAGAGGACAGCGAACACTGAAGCTTTCTTT. It encodes CASSERTANTEAFF.

This sequence joins TRBV3-1 (or the pseudogene TRBV3-2) and TRBJ1-2; no clear D. Germline CDR1 is LGHDT and CDR2 is YNNKEL (reference sequence). Trimming removed 3 bases at V and 8 bases at J, with 19 bases between. This CDR3 is 15 amino acids long. The CDR3 reads CASSHPEGRWEGYTF. DNA of the CDR3: TGTGCCAGCAGCCACCCCGAGGGTAGATGGGAGGGCTACACCTTC.